Below are 25 T cell receptor beta chains sequenced from a single sample in a study of low-dose radiotherapy and immunotherapy resistance in tumors. TRAV and TRBV primers primed cDNA for both TCRalpha and TCRbeta. TCRs were put through roughly 20 PCR cycles of amplification with Phusion. A constant-region primer and the V-primer adapter served as the primer pair. TCRdb re-analysed the reads in MiXCR, keeping a single row per CDR3 protein. The table records roughly 76,000 distinct CDR3 sequences, about 20% of them present only once. Regarding time point: before trial treatment. The sample was PBMCs, taken before treatment. These receptors were collected from a male donor with prostate cancer.

This clonotype was recorded many times. For the CDR3, the DNA is TGTGCCACCAGCAGAGACCGGGACTTCCAAGAGACCCAGTACTTC. Protein sequence: CATSRDRDFQETQYF. The rearrangement links TRBV15 to TRBJ2-5; D is possibly TRBD2 (6 bases). The V end was cut by 0 bases, the J end by 1 base, with 9 bases between. Germline CDR1 is LNHNV and CDR2 is YYDKDF (reference sequence). The CDR3 sequence is 15 residues long.

This clonotype was seen ten or more times. The chain carries TRBV29-1 and TRBJ2-1, with 12 bases fitting TRBD2. Germline V lookup: CDR1 SQVTM, CDR2 ANQGSEA. The ends lost 6 bases at V and 3 bases at J; junction bases unmatched: 12. The CDR3 runs 17 residues. The CDR3 nucleotides are TGCAGCGTAACTAGCGGGGGGAACCTTTGGGTCTACAATGAGCAGTTCTTC. Amino acid sequence: CSVTSGGNLWVYNEQFF.

Ten or more counts support this clonotype. The chain has TRBV23-1 and TRBJ2-7; TRBD1 aligns across 9 bases. TRBV23-1 is placed among ORFs of uncertain function. The CDR3 runs 11 residues. The ends lost 9 bases at V and 5 bases at J; junction bases unmatched: 2. The CDR3: CARTGGDEQYF. In DNA form, the CDR3 reads TGCGCCAGAACAGGGGGCGACGAGCAGTACTTC.

This clonotype was counted ten times or more. The CDR3 loop reads CASSTGQGANTEAFF. The CDR3 DNA follows: TGTGCCAGCAGCACCGGACAGGGGGCGAACACTGAAGCTTTCTTT. This chain uses TRBV12-3 or TRBV12-4 with TRBJ1-1; 11 positions agree with TRBD1. The CDR3 sequence is 15 residues long. The J segment lost 1 base and the V segment lost 6 bases, leaving 4 bases of the junction unmatched.

As for this clonotype: Since a much larger clone is just one base distant, this may be a read error. The V call is TRBV24-1, the J call TRBJ1-2, with D perhaps matching TRBD1 (5 bases). The CDR3 runs to 15 residues. V lost 11 bases and J 0 bases, leaving 18 bases between the germline ends. Germline lookup yields CDR1 KGHDR and CDR2 SFDVKD. CDR3 in amino acids: CANSRGREANYGYTF. The CDR3 DNA is TGTGCCAACAGCCGGGGACGGGAAGCTAACTATGGCTACACCTTC.

Many counts were recorded for this clonotype. The V and J genes are TRBV20-1 and TRBJ2-1, with 7 bases identical to TRBD1. From germline, CDR1 is DFQATT and CDR2 SNEGSKA (reference sequence). The CDR3 length is 13 residues. V lost 6 bases to trimming and J lost 8 bases; unmatched junction nucleotides: 10. CDR3 loop: CSAFWTGGDEQFF. The CDR3 bases are TGCAGTGCGTTTTGGACAGGTGGCGATGAGCAGTTCTTC.

This clonotype was seen at least ten times. This chain links TRBV6-5 with TRBJ1-1; D perhaps matches TRBD1 (6 bases). The CDR3 is 11 amino acids. Per germline, CDR1 MNHEY and CDR2 SVGAGI. V gave up 7 bases and J gave up 11 bases, with 14 bases separating them. CDR3: CASTQGPMAFF. CDR3 nucleotides: TGTGCCAGCACCCAGGGGCCGATGGCTTTCTTT.

This clonotype was picked up many times. The V and J genes are TRBV29-1 and TRBJ1-1; 9 bases map to TRBD1. Germline values: CDR1 SQVTM, CDR2 ANQGSEA. J gave up 6 bases and V 0 bases, and 11 bases lay outside the gene matches. The CDR3 consists of 16 residues. CDR3 amino acids: CSVEDGQGFRLPEAFF. The CDR3 DNA reads as TGCAGCGTTGAAGACGGACAGGGGTTTAGGCTTCCTGAAGCTTTCTTT.

This clonotype came up once. A far larger clone is only one base removed, so a read error is likely. The chain carries TRBV7-3 and TRBJ2-3, with D uncertain. Germline V lookup: CDR1 SGHTA, CDR2 FQGTGA. V was shortened by 5 bases and J by 1 base, with 19 bases between the two germline ends. The CDR3 has 17 amino acids. CDR3 amino acids: CASSRVITELGTDTQYF. The CDR3 DNA reads as TGTGCCAGCAGCAGAGTTATCACGGAATTAGGCACAGATACGCAGTATTTT.

This clonotype occurred many times. The chain couples TRBV2 to TRBJ1-1, with D perhaps TRBD1 (5 bases). This CDR3 has 14 residues. Per germline, CDR1 SNHLY and CDR2 FYNNEI. V shed 3 bases and J shed 5 bases, with 13 bases lying between them. CDR3 in amino acids: CASSEEWGGTEAFF. The CDR3 DNA is TGTGCCAGCAGTGAGGAATGGGGGGGAACTGAAGCTTTCTTT.

This clonotype came up a few times. The rearrangement links TRBV9 to TRBJ1-2; no clear D gene. V dropped 0 bases and J dropped 2 bases, with 11 bases sitting between them. In germline, CDR1 is SGDLS, CDR2 YYNGEE. The CDR3 has 15 amino acids. The CDR3 DNA follows: TGTGCCAGCAGCGTAGCACCGGAGGGCAACTATGGCTACACCTTC. This sequence encodes CASSVAPEGNYGYTF. Filled out from reference TRBV9 and TRBJ1-2, the complete variable domain reads DSGVTQTPKHLITATGQRVTLRCSPRSGDLSVYWYQQSLDQGLQFLIQYYNGEERAKGNILERFSAQQFPDLHSELNLSSLELGDSALYFCASSVAPEGNYGYTFGSGTRLTVV.

The CDR3 sequence: CASSVEPLGTGELFF. The DNA for the CDR3 is TGTGCCAGCAGCGTAGAGCCCCTAGGCACCGGGGAGCTGTTTTTT. V is TRBV9 and J is TRBJ2-2; D unresolved. Germline V gives CDR1 SGDLS, CDR2 YYNGEE. This CDR3 contains 15 residues. Trimming took 0 bases from V and 4 from J, leaving 10 bases between them.

Worth noting for this clonotype: It is unclear where the CDR3 begins or ends on the DNA, so no DNA is shown, and the CDR3 is as TCRdb lists it. The rearrangement links TRBV28 to TRBJ1-4. The CDR3 is 14 amino acids in total, end residues counted. CDR1 and CDR2 from the germline V gene are MDHEN and SYDVKM. The CDR3 loop reads CASRRGTNEKLFFF.

This clonotype was recorded many times. The chain recombines TRBV27 with TRBJ2-7; 9 bases are a match to TRBD1. After removal of 6 bases from V and 0 bases from J, the junction contained 0 bases not matched to a gene. The CDR3 sequence is 13 residues long. The germline CDR1 and CDR2 sequences are MNHEY and SMNVEV (reference sequence). The DNA of the CDR3 is TGTGCCAGCAGACAGGGGGCCTCCTACGAGCAGTACTTC. As protein: CASRQGASYEQYF.

This clonotype was counted at least ten times. The CDR3 DNA follows: TGTGCCAGCAGTCAGACCGGGACTAGCGACCAAAGGGGGTACTTC. Translation gives CASSQTGTSDQRGYF. The V call is TRBV6-2 or TRBV6-3, the J call TRBJ2-5; 10 positions agree with TRBD2. CDR3 length equals 15 residues. The ends lost 5 bases at V and 13 bases at J; junction bases unmatched: 16. CDR1 and CDR2 from the germline V gene are MNHEY and SVGEGT.

The V call is TRBV5-5, the J call TRBJ1-1, with 8 bases that match TRBD1. Germline loops: CDR1 SGHKS, CDR2 YYEKEE (reference sequence). J was trimmed by 11 bases and V by 0 bases; bases with no gene match: 15. The CDR3 consists of 16 residues. CDR3 protein: CASSLAGGSFSSNAFF. CDR3 coding DNA: TGTGCCAGCAGCTTGGCAGGGGGCTCGTTCTCGAGTAATGCTTTCTTT.

This clonotype was seen many times. V and J are TRBV19 and TRBJ2-5, with no clear D. This CDR3 is 14 amino acids long. Germline V gene sequence: CDR1 LNHDA, CDR2 SQIVND (reference sequence). V lost 3 bases to trimming and J lost 0 bases, with 8 bases between them. The CDR3 bases are TGTGCCAGTAGTATCGCGCCGTACCAAGAGACCCAGTACTTC. Translating gives CASSIAPYQETQYF.

This clonotype was observed a few times. J is TRBJ1-1 and V is TRBV20-1, with TRBD1 as a possible D gene (5 bases). V lost 6 bases and J 0 bases, leaving 11 bases between the germline ends. The CDR3 runs 13 residues. From germline, CDR1 is DFQATT and CDR2 SNEGSKA (reference sequence). CDR3 nucleotide sequence: TGCAGTGCGAGCAGGGACTTGAACACTGAAGCTTTCTTT. Protein sequence: CSASRDLNTEAFF.

This clonotype was seen only a few times. The chain joins TRBV10-2 to TRBJ2-7; D is ambiguous. Germline V CDR1 and CDR2: WSHSY, SAAADI. This CDR3 is built from 11 residues. The V and J ends lost 2 bases and 4 bases respectively, with 3 bases between them. The CDR3 DNA sequence: TGCGCCAGCAGTGAGGGTTACGAGCAGTACTTC. Residues: CASSEGYEQYF.

The table lists this clonotype with many counts. The chain is built from TRBV5-8 and TRBJ2-5; unclear D gene. Trimming left V 2 bases short and J 1 base short, with 12 bases between. The germline gives CDR1 SGHTS, CDR2 YDEGEE. This CDR3 region has 15 residues. The CDR3 loop reads CASSFSQVIQETQYF. CDR3 DNA: TGTGCCAGCAGCTTCTCGCAGGTGATCCAAGAGACCCAGTACTTC.

This clonotype was counted many times. This chain joins TRBV6-2 or TRBV6-3 and TRBJ1-2, with D uncertain. The germline gives CDR1 MNHEY, CDR2 SVGEGT. The CDR3 loop spans 13 amino acids. Trimming stripped 7 bases from V and 8 bases from J, with 17 bases between. CDR3 amino acids: CASTPRRAVGYTF. The CDR3, as DNA: TGTGCCAGCACCCCCCGACGGGCGGTAGGCTACACCTTC.

This clonotype was seen at least ten times. The chain couples TRBV12-3 or TRBV12-4 to TRBJ1-1, with D uncertain. With 3 bases removed from V and 8 bases from J, the gap between germline ends came to 10 bases. The CDR3 has 12 residues. The DNA for the CDR3 is TGTGCCAGCAGTTTTTGGTCCCTGGAAGCTTTCTTT. Translation gives CASSFWSLEAFF.

The sample holds many counts of this clonotype. This rearrangement joins TRBV25-1 to TRBJ1-2, with TRBD1 identical over 7 bases. The ends lost 4 bases at V and 4 bases at J; junction bases unmatched: 6. The length of the CDR3 is 14 residues. Per germline, CDR1 MGHDK and CDR2 SYGVNS. The CDR3 region has the DNA TGTGCCAGCAGTGTCTCGACAGGGACCTATGGCTACACCTTC. Translation gives CASSVSTGTYGYTF.

In its sample, this clonotype was seen many times. This rearrangement joins TRBV25-1 to TRBJ1-4, with 7 bases identical to TRBD1. The CDR3 has 15 residues. Germline V lookup: CDR1 MGHDK, CDR2 SYGVNS. Trimming took 3 bases from V and 5 from J; bases not matched to a gene: 6. The CDR3 nucleotides are TGTGCCAGCAGTGACCACGGGACAGAGAATGAAAAACTGTTTTTT. As protein: CASSDHGTENEKLFF.

This clonotype was found many times. This sequence joins TRBV10-3 and TRBJ1-2, with 8 bases matching TRBD1. V gave up 5 bases and J gave up 4 bases; unmatched junction bases: 3. Germline V gives CDR1 ENHRY, CDR2 SYGVKD. This CDR3 is 13 amino acids long. CDR3 sequence (DNA): TGTGCCATCAGTTCCGGGACAGGCTATGGCTACACCTTC. Protein: CAISSGTGYGYTF.